The T cell receptor (beta chain) under discussion was sequenced for a study of STAT3 mutations in large granular lymphocyte leukemia. General study results and limits: Every T-cell large granular lymphocyte leukemia patient had at least one immunodominant TCR beta clonotype. After therapy, about 35% of the 18 patients switched clonotypes, all new clones STAT3 wild type.

V shed 0 bases and J shed 0 bases, with 8 bases lying between them. Per germline, CDR1 SGHAT and CDR2 FQNNGV. CDR3 length equals 16 residues. About this clone: The antigen is not known.

Each sample's TCRbeta library yielded on average about 41,000 productive templates. Clones were sequenced by immunoSEQ multiplex PCR, and TCRdb holds only the in-frame ones, with some missing. This sample carries approximately 25,000 clones, approximately 94% of them seen once, and the ten largest clones take approximately 6.5%. V usage is TRBV11-2 and J usage is TRBJ1-4, with a possible D match to TRBD1 (5 bases). The TCR originated in a middle-aged man with T-cell large granular lymphocyte leukemia. Some clones in this sample may be carry-over from other donors' samples. Source material: peripheral blood mononuclear cells. In DNA, the CDR3 is TGTGCCAGCAGCTTAGAGAGGGGAGCAACTAATGAAAAACTGTTTTTT. Translated, it gives CASSLERGATNEKLFF.